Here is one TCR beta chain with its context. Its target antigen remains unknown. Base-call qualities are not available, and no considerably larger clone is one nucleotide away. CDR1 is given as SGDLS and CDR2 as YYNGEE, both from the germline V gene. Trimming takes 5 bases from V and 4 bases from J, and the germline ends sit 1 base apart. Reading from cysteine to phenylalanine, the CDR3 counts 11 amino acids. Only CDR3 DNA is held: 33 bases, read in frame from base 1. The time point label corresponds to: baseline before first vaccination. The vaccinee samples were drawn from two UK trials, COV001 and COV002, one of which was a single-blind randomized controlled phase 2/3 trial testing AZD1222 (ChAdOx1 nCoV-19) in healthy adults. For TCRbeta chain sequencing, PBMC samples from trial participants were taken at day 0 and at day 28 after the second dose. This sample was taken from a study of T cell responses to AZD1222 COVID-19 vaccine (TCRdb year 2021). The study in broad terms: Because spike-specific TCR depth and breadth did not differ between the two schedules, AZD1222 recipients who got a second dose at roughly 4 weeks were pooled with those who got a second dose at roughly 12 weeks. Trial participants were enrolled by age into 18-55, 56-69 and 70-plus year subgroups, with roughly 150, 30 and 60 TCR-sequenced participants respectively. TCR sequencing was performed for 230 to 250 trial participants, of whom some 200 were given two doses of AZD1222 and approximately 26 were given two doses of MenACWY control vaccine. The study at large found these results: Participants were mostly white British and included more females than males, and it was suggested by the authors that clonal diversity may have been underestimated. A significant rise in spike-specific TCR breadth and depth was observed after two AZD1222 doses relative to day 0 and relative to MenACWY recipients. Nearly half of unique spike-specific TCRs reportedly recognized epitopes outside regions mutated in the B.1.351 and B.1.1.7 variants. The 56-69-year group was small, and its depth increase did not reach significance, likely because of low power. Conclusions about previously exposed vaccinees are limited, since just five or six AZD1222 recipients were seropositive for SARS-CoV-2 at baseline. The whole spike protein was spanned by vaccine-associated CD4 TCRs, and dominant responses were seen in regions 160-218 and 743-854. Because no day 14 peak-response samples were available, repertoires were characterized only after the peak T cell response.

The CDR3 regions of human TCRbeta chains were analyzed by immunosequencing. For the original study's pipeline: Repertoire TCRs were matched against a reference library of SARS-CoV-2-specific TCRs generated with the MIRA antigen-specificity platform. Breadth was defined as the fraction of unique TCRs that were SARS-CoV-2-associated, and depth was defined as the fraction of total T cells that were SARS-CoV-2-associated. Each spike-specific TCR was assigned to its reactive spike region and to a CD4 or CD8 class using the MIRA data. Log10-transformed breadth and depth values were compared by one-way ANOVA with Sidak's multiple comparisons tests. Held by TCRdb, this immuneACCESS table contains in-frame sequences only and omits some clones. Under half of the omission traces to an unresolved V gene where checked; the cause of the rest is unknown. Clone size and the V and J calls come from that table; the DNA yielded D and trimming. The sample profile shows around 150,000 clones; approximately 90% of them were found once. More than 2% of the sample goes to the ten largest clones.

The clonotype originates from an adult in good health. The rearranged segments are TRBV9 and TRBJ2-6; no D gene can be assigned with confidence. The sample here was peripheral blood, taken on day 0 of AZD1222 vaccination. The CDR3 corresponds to CASRGANVLTF. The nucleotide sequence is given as TGTGCCAGCAGGGGGGCCAACGTCCTGACTTTC.